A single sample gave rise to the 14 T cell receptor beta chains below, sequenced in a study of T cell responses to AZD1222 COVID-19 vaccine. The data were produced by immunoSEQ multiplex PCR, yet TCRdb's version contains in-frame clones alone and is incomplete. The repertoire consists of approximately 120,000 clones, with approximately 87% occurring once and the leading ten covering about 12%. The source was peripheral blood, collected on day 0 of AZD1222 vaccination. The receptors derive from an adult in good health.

CDR3 DNA sequence: TGTGCCAGCAGCTTGACTAGCGGGAGGGCCGGGGCTGAGCAGTTCTTC. It encodes CASSLTSGRAGAEQFF. The chain has TRBV5-6 and TRBJ2-1; 13 nucleotides agree with TRBD2. Germline-derived CDR1 and CDR2 are SGHDT and YYEEEE. V gave up 1 base and J gave up 9 bases; unmatched junction bases: 7. The CDR3 loop spans 16 amino acids.

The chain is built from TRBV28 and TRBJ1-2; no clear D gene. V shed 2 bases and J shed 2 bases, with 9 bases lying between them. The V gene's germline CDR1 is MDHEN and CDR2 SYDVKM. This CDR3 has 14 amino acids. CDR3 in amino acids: CASSLAEMNYGYTF. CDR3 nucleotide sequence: TGTGCCAGCAGTTTAGCAGAGATGAACTATGGCTACACCTTC.

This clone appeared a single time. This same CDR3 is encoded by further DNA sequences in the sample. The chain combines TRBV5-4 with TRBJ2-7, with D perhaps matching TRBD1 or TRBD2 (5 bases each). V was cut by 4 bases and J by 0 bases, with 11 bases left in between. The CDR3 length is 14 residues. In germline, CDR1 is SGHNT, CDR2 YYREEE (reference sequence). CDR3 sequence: CASSPSGGSYEQYF. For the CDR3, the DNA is TGTGCCAGCAGCCCAAGTGGGGGCTCCTACGAGCAGTACTTC. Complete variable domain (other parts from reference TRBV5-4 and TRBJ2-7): ETGVTQSPTHLIKTRGQQVTLRCSSQSGHNTVSWYQQALGQGPQFIFQYYREEENGRGNFPPRFSGLQFPNYSSELNVNALELDDSALYLCASSPSGGSYEQYFGPGTRLTVT.

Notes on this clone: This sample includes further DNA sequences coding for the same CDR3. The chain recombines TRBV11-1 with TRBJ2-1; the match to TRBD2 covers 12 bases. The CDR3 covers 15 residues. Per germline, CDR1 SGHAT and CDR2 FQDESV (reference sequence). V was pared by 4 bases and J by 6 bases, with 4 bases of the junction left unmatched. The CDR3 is CASSSGLAGSNEQFF. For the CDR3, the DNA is TGTGCCAGCAGCTCGGGACTAGCGGGCTCCAATGAGCAGTTCTTC.

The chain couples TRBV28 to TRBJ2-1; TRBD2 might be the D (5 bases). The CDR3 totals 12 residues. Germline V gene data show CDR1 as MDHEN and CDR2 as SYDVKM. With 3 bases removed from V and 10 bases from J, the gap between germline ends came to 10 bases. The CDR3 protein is CASSFRAAEQFF. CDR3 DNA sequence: TGTGCCAGCAGTTTCCGAGCGGCCGAGCAGTTCTTC. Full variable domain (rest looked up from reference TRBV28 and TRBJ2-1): DVKVTQSSRYLVKRTGEKVFLECVQDMDHENMFWYRQDPGLGLRLIYFSYDVKMKEKGDIPEGYSVSREKKERFSLILESASTNQTSMYLCASSFRAAEQFFGPGTRLTVL.

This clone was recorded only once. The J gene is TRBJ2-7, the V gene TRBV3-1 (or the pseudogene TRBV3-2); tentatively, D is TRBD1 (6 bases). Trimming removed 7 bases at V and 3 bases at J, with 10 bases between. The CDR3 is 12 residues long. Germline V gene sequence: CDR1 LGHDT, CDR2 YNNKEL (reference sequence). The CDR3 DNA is TGTGCCAGCACCGGGACACACTACGAGCAGTACTTC. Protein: CASTGTHYEQYF.

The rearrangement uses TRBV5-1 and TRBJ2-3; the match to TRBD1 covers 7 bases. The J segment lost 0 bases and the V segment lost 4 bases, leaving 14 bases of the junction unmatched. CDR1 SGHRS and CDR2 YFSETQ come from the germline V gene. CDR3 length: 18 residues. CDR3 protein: CASSLYRGIDPSTDTQYF. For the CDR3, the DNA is TGCGCCAGCAGCCTCTACAGGGGCATCGACCCTAGCACAGATACGCAGTATTTT.

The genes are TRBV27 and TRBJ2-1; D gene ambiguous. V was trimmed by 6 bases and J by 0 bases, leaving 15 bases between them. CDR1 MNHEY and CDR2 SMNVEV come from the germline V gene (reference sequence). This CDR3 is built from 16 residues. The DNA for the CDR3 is TGTGCCAGCAGACCTACGCCTGGAAGCTCCTACAATGAGCAGTTCTTC. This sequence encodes CASRPTPGSSYNEQFF.

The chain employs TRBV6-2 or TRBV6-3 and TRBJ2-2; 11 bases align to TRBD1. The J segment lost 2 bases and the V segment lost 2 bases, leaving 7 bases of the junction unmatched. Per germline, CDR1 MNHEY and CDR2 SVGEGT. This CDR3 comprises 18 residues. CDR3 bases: TGTGCCAGCAGTTACCCAGGACAGGGGGCGCGCAACACCGGGGAGCTGTTTTTT. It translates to CASSYPGQGARNTGELFF.

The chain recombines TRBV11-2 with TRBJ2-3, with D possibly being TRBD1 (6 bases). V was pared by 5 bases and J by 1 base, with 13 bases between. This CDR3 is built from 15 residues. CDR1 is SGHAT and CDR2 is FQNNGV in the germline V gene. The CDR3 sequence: CASSVGQPGTDTQYF. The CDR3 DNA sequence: TGTGCCAGCAGCGTCGGACAGCCGGGCACAGATACGCAGTATTTT.

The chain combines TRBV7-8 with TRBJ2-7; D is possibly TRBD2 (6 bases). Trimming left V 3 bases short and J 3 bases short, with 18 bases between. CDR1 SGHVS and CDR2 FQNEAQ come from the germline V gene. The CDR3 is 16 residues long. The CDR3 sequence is CASSFGGLATFYEQYF. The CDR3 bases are TGTGCCAGCAGCTTCGGCGGGCTAGCGACCTTCTACGAGCAGTACTTC.

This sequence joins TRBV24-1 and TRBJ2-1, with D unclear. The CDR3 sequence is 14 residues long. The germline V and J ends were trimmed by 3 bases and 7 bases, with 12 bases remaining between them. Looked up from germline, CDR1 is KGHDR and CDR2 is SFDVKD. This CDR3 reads CATSDLTLGNEQFF. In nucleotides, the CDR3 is TGTGCCACCAGTGATCTCACCCTAGGGAATGAGCAGTTCTTC.

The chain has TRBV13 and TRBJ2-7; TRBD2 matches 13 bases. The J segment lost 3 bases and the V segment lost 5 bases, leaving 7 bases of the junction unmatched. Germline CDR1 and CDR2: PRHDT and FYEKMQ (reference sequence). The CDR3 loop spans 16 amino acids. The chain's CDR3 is CASSTGTSGTVYEQYF. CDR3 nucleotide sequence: TGTGCCAGCAGCACCGGGACTAGCGGGACTGTCTACGAGCAGTACTTC.

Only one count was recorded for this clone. The CDR3 loop reads CASRDWGLVPNEQFF. The CDR3 bases are TGTGCCAGCAGGGATTGGGGACTGGTACCCAATGAGCAGTTCTTC. The chain combines TRBV2 with TRBJ2-1, with D possibly matching TRBD2 (6 bases). V was shortened by 6 bases and J by 6 bases, with 18 bases between the two germline ends. This CDR3 is 15 amino acids long. Germline loops: CDR1 SNHLY, CDR2 FYNNEI.